This TCR beta chain appears in the sequencing data of a study of T cell repertoires in cytomegalovirus infection. Across the study: Public TCR beta signatures provided an indication of both CMV infection and a matching HLA type.

TCRdb used MiXCR to reprocess the reads, holding one entry per CDR3 protein. The sample shows 300,000 to 450,000 distinct CDR3 sequences, roughly 18% of them seen only once. As for this clonotype: Its cognate antigen is unknown.

Whole-study results and caveats: The ex vivo response was dominated by HLA-C-restricted CMV-specific TCR beta clonotypes.

The CDR3 sequence is 15 residues long. Germline assignment: CDR1 LNHDA and CDR2 SQIVND (reference sequence). Trimming removed 1 base from V and 4 bases from J, with 11 bases in between. The sequenced sample was PBMCs. This chain joins TRBV19 and TRBJ1-5; D is possibly TRBD1 (5 bases). The TCR originated in a human donor in good health (CMV status not recorded). Some clones in this sample may be carry-over from other donors' samples. The CDR3 loop reads CASSIVRAGNQPQHF. The CDR3 DNA reads as TGTGCCAGTAGTATAGTCAGGGCGGGAAATCAGCCCCAGCATTTT.